A selection of T cell receptor beta chains follows, all from one sample in a study of OX40 agonist ivuxolimab in advanced cancers. Data came from immunoSEQ multiplex PCR; TCRdb stores just in-frame clones and leaves some out. Of tens of thousands of clones listed, approximately 85% are singletons. The sequencing here drew on CD4+ or CD8+ T cells sorted from blood, taken in a trial of the OX40 agonist ivuxolimab. These receptors were taken from an adult with an advanced solid tumor such as melanoma, head and neck, liver or kidney cancer. Both conserved end residues are part of each CDR3. A D gene is named only where the DNA matches it firmly. The size field is filled for only some rows; it gives once, few, many or a size class.

v_call	clone_size	d_call	j_call	cdr3_nt	cdr3_aa
TRBV7-2	-	TRBD1	TRBJ2-7	TGTGCCAGCAGCCTAAACAGGGGAGAAGGGGAAGAGCAGTACTTC	CASSLNRGEGEEQYF
TRBV15	-	-	TRBJ2-7	TGTGCCACCAGCAGAGACTCCTCCTCCTACGAGCAGTACTTC	CATSRDSSSYEQYF
TRBV28	-	-	TRBJ2-2	TGTGCCAGCAGTTCGAGGGCCGGGGAGCTGTTTTTT	CASSSRAGELFF
TRBV19	few	-	TRBJ2-6	TGTGCCAGCCGTGGTAGGGTCTCTGGGGCCAACGTCCTGACTTTC	CASRGRVSGANVLTF
TRBV28	-	TRBD2	TRBJ2-7	TGTGCCAGCAGCAAGTCCGGGACTAGCGGGATCGAGCAGTACTTC	CASSKSGTSGIEQYF
TRBV19	few	TRBD1	TRBJ1-1	TGTGCCAGTAGTCAGGGGGCTGAAGCTTTCTTT	CASSQGAEAFF
TRBV28	few	TRBD2	TRBJ2-3	TGTGCCAGCAGTTTTTTCCTCGGCGGGAGGGGGTTGGGGACAGATACGCAGTATTTT	CASSFFLGGRGLGTDTQYF
TRBV7-9	-	-	TRBJ2-7	TGTGCCAGCAGCTCGAACCCCTACGAGCAGTACTTC	CASSSNPYEQYF
TRBV27	once	-	TRBJ2-2	TGTGCCAGCCACGCCCCGGGGGTGGACGGGGAGCTGTTTTTT	CASHAPGVDGELFF
TRBV2	once	TRBD1	TRBJ2-7	TGTGCCAGCAGTGAATGGGCGCCAGGACAGGGCTACGAGCAGTACTTC	CASSEWAPGQGYEQYF
TRBV19	-	-	TRBJ2-1	TGTGCCAGTCCAGAGAACAGTGGATCCATCTTC	CASPENSGSIF
TRBV6-5	-	-	TRBJ2-1	TGTGCCAGCAGTTACTCCATTGACAGAGAGTACAATGAGCAGTTCTTC	CASSYSIDREYNEQFF
TRBV10-1	few	-	TRBJ2-7	TGCGCCAGCAGTGAGTCCTTGGCTCTCGACGAGCAGTACTTC	CASSESLALDEQYF